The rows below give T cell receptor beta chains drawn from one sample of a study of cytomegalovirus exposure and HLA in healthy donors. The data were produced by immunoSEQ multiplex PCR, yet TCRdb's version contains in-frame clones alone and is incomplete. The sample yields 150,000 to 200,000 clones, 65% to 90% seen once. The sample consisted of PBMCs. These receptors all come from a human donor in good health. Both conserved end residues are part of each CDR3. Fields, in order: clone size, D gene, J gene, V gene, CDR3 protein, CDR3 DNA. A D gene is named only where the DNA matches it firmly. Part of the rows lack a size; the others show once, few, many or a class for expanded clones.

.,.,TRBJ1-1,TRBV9,CASSPVGGSAFF,TGTGCCAGCAGCCCTGTGGGGGGTTCAGCTTTCTTT
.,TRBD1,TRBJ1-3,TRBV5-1,CASSLTGGYGNTIYF,TGCGCCAGCAGCCTTACAGGGGGTTACGGAAACACCATATATTTT
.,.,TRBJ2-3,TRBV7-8,CASSLRSGRLGSDTQYF,TGTGCCAGCAGCTTACGTTCCGGGAGACTAGGATCCGATACGCAGTATTTT
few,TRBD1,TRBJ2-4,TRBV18,CASSPSAGQGNIQYF,TGTGCCAGCTCACCAAGCGCGGGACAGGGAAACATTCAGTACTTC
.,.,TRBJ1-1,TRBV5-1,CASSFGRENTEAFF,TGCGCCAGCAGCTTCGGGAGGGAGAACACTGAAGCTTTCTTT
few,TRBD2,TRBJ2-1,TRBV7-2,CASSSLQRGDSDNEQFF,TGTGCCAGCAGCTCCCTTCAGCGGGGGGATTCTGACAATGAGCAGTTCTTC
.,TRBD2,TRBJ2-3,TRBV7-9,CASSLRLAGNTDTQYF,TGTGCCAGCAGCTTAAGACTAGCGGGGAACACAGATACGCAGTATTTT
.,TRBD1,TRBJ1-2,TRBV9,CASSPTGGGGYTF,TGTGCCAGCAGCCCGACAGGGGGGGGTGGCTACACCTTC
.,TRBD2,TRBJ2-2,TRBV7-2,CASSVPAGGGALGELFF,TGTGCCAGCAGCGTCCCCGCGGGCGGGGGGGCTCTCGGGGAGCTGTTTTTT
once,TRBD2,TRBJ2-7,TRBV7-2,CASSLRGGAYEQYF,TGTGCCAGCAGCTTACGCGGGGGGGCTTACGAGCAGTACTTC
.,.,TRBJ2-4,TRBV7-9,CASSLQTRVLAKNIQYF,TGTGCCAGCAGCTTACAAACGAGGGTACTAGCCAAAAACATTCAGTACTTC
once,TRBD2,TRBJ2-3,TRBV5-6,CASSRTSGGPYTQYF,TGTGCCAGCAGCAGGACTAGCGGGGGGCCATATACGCAGTATTTT
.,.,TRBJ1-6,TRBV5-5,CASSWSSYNSPLHF,TGTGCCAGCAGCTGGAGCTCCTATAATTCACCCCTCCACTTT
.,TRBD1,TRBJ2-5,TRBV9,CASSQRQGVQETQYF,TGTGCCAGCAGTCAAAGACAGGGGGTACAGGAGACCCAGTACTTC
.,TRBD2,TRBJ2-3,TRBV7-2,CASSWRGEGDTQYF,TGTGCCAGCAGCTGGCGGGGGGAGGGGGATACGCAGTATTTT
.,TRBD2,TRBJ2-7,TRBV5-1,CASSSGLSGGTYEQYF,TGCGCCAGCAGCTCGGGCCTTAGCGGGGGTACCTACGAGCAGTACTTC
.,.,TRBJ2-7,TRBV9,CASSVEGGGSSYEQYF,TGTGCCAGCAGCGTAGAGGGGGGGGGCAGCTCCTACGAGCAGTACTTC